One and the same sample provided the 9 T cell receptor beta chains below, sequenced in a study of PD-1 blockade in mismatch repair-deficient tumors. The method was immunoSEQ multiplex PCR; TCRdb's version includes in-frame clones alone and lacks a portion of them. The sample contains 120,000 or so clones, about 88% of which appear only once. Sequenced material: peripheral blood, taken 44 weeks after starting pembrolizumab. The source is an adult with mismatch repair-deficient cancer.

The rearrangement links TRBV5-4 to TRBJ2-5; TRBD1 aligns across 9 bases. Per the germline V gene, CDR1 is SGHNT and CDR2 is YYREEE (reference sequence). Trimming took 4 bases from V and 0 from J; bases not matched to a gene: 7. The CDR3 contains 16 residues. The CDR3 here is CASSPRTGEYQETQYF. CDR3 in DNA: TGTGCCAGCAGCCCCAGGACAGGGGAGTACCAAGAGACCCAGTACTTC.

The CDR3 sequence: CASSFRVQDEQYF. CDR3 sequence (DNA): TGTGCCAGCAGTTTCAGGGTCCAGGACGAGCAGTACTTC. The chain has TRBV28 and TRBJ2-7; possibly TRBD1 for D (5 bases). This CDR3 spans 13 amino acids. V shed 3 bases and J shed 5 bases, with 11 bases lying between them. Germline assignment: CDR1 MDHEN and CDR2 SYDVKM.

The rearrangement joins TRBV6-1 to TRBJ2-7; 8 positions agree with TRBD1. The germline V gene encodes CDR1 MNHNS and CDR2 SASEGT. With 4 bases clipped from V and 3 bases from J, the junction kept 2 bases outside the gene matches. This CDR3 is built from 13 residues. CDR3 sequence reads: CASSGDRFYEQYF. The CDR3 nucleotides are TGTGCCAGCAGTGGGGACAGGTTCTACGAGCAGTACTTC.

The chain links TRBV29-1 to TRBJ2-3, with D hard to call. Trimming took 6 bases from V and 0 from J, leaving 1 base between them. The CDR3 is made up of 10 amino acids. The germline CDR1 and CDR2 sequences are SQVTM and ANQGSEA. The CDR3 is CSVSTDTQYF. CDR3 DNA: TGCAGCGTCAGCACAGATACGCAGTATTTT.

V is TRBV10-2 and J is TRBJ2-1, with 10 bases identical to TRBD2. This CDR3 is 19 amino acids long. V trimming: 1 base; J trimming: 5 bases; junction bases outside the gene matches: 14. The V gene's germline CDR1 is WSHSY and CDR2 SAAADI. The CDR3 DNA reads TGCGCCAGCAGTGAGTGGAGCGGGAGGGCCTTTCGGAGCCACAATGAGCAGTTCTTC. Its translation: CASSEWSGRAFRSHNEQFF.

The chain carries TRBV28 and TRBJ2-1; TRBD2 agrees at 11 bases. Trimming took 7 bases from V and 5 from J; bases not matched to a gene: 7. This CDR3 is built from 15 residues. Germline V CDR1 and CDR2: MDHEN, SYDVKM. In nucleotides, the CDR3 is TGTGCCAGCACCTTACTAGCGGGGGTAAACAATGAGCAGTTCTTC. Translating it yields CASTLLAGVNNEQFF.

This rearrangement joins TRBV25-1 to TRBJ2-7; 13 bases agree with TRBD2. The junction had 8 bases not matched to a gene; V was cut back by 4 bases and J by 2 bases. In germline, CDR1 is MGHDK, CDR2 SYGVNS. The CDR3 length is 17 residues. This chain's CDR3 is CASSGTSGSSGTYEQYF. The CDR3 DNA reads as TGTGCCAGCAGTGGGACTAGCGGGAGTTCGGGAACCTACGAGCAGTACTTC.

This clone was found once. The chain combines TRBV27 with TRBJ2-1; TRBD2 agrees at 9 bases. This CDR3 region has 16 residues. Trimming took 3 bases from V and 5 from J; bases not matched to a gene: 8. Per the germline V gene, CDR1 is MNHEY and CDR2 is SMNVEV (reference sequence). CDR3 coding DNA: TGTGCCAGCAGTTTTATAGCGGGAGTGGGCCACAATGAGCAGTTCTTC. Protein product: CASSFIAGVGHNEQFF.

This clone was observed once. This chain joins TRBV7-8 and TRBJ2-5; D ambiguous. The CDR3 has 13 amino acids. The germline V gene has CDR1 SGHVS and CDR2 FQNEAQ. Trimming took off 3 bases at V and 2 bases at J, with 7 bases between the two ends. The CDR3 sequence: CASSFRVQETQYF. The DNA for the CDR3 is TGTGCCAGCAGCTTCAGAGTACAAGAGACCCAGTACTTC.